The 20 T cell receptor beta chains below all came from one sample that was sequenced in a study of early T cells in non-severe SARS-CoV-2 infection (dated by TCRdb to the early 2020s). The library came from 5' RACE. Instrument used: NextSeq 500. TCRdb reprocessed the public reads (quality trimming at Q25 with fastp, clone calling with MiXCR) and kept in-frame beta chains. Rows merge per CDR3 protein into single entries with the most common DNA and genes. The sample table records fewer than 55,000 distinct CDR3 sequences; about 9.1% of these occur just once. The ten largest make up 4.2% of the sample. The sequenced sample consisted of whole blood. Source of these receptors: an adult who was a healthcare worker with PCR-confirmed SARS-CoV-2 infection or an uninfected control (not recorded which).

This clonotype was picked up many times. The chain combines TRBV3-1 with TRBJ2-1, with D unresolved. The CDR3 length is 14 residues. CDR1 and CDR2 from the germline V gene are LGHDT and YNNKEL (reference sequence). Deletions cut 4 bases from V and 7 bases from J, with 14 bases between. As DNA, the CDR3 is TGTGCCAGCAGCCGCCCCCCAGCTGTGAATGAGCAGTTCTTC. As protein: CASSRPPAVNEQFF.

There are many counts of this clonotype. This rearrangement joins TRBV10-3 to TRBJ2-6; 11 nucleotides line up with TRBD1. This CDR3 comprises 15 residues. Looked up from germline, CDR1 is ENHRY and CDR2 is SYGVKD. Unmatched junction bases numbered 4, after V lost 10 bases and J lost 2 bases. In DNA form, the CDR3 reads TGTGCCACCTCGGACAGGGGGCCTGGGGCCAACGTCCTGACTTTC. Translation: CATSDRGPGANVLTF.

Remarks on this clonotype: A much larger clone differs by one base, so this may be a read error. The rearrangement joins TRBV10-3 to TRBJ2-1; no firm D call. This CDR3 spans 15 amino acids. Per germline, CDR1 ENHRY and CDR2 SYGVKD. CDR3 DNA sequence: TGTGCCATCAATGAGTGGAATGGTGACAACAATGAGCAGTTCTTC. Translating it yields CAINEWNGDNNEQFF.

This clonotype showed up many times. The chain couples TRBV19 to TRBJ2-1, with a weak D call TRBD2 (5 bases). The germline gives CDR1 LNHDA, CDR2 SQIVND (reference sequence). CDR3 length equals 14 residues. V was clipped by 4 bases and J by 0 bases, with 7 bases between them. The CDR3 coding sequence is TGTGCCAGTAGTACGGGGAGCTCCTACAATGAGCAGTTCTTC. Translating gives CASSTGSSYNEQFF. Looking up the rest from reference TRBV19 and TRBJ2-1 gives the full variable domain: DGGITQSPKYLFRKEGQNVTLSCEQNLNHDAMYWYRQDPGQGLRLIYYSQIVNDFQKGDIAEGYSVSREKKESFPLTVTSAQKNPTAFYLCASSTGSSYNEQFFGPGTRLTVL.

This clonotype was recorded a few times. The chain links TRBV29-1 to TRBJ2-7, with 7 bases matching TRBD2. The CDR3 is 14 residues long. The V gene end was trimmed by 1 base and the J gene end by 4 bases; junction bases not matched to a gene: 7. The germline V gene encodes CDR1 SQVTM and CDR2 ANQGSEA. This CDR3 is CSVEVVGLPYEQYF. The DNA for the CDR3 is TGCAGCGTTGAAGTTGTGGGACTACCTTACGAGCAGTACTTC.

This clonotype came up many times. V usage is TRBV7-2 and J usage is TRBJ2-2; possible D gene TRBD1, 5 bases. The CDR3 is 16 amino acids. V shed 5 bases and J shed 4 bases, with 17 bases lying between them. Germline values: CDR1 SGHTA, CDR2 FQGNSA. Here the CDR3 DNA reads TGTGCCAGCAGCCTCACTACCCAAGGGGCCACCGGGGAGCTGTTTTTT. Residues: CASSLTTQGATGELFF.

Ten or more counts support this clonotype. V usage is TRBV27 and J usage is TRBJ1-4; TRBD1 aligns across 9 bases. This CDR3 spans 14 amino acids. The trim removed 6 bases at V and 7 bases at J, leaving 6 bases unmatched. Germline-derived CDR1 and CDR2 are MNHEY and SMNVEV (reference sequence). CDR3 loop: CASRYGTGTEKLFF. CDR3 nucleotides: TGTGCCAGCAGATACGGGACAGGGACTGAAAAACTGTTTTTT.

This clonotype has ten or more counts. The chain recombines TRBV7-8 with TRBJ2-5, with 9 bases lining up with TRBD2. The J segment lost 4 bases and the V segment lost 0 bases, leaving 3 bases of the junction unmatched. The CDR3 contains 15 residues. Germline V gives CDR1 SGHVS, CDR2 FQNEAQ. CDR3 in amino acids: CASSLASGRGETQYF. The CDR3 DNA sequence: TGTGCCAGCAGCTTAGCTAGCGGGAGAGGAGAGACCCAGTACTTC.

This clonotype was recorded a few times. The rearrangement uses TRBV5-6 and TRBJ2-1; 9 nucleotides match TRBD2. Germline V CDR1 and CDR2: SGHDT, YYEEEE. The trim removed 7 bases at V and 5 bases at J, leaving 10 bases unmatched. The CDR3 is 15 residues long. The CDR3 reads CASPLAGVSNNEQFF. For the CDR3, the DNA is TGTGCCAGCCCATTAGCGGGAGTTTCCAACAATGAGCAGTTCTTC.

This clonotype was recorded many times. The chain carries TRBV24-1 and TRBJ2-4; D is perhaps TRBD2 (5 bases). The V end was cut by 6 bases, the J end by 7 bases, with 15 bases between. The CDR3 spans 14 residues. Germline CDR1 reads KGHDR; CDR2 reads SFDVKD. As DNA, the CDR3 is TGTGCCACCAGTTCGAGGGAGTTCAGGAACATTCAGTACTTC. Translation gives CATSSREFRNIQYF.

This clonotype was seen many times. The chain recombines TRBV4-3 with TRBJ2-3, with D hard to call. The germline V and J ends were trimmed by 0 bases and 1 base, with 5 bases remaining between them. The CDR3 is 14 amino acids. CDR1 and CDR2 from the germline V gene are LGHNA and YSLEER. Written as DNA, the CDR3 is TGCGCCAGCAGCCAAGATGTGGGCACAGATACGCAGTATTTT. It is translated as CASSQDVGTDTQYF.

This clonotype appeared a few times. The J gene is TRBJ2-3, the V gene TRBV6-5; unclear D gene. The CDR3 has 13 residues. CDR1 is MNHEY, CDR2 SVGAGI, per germline. Trimming cost V 5 bases and J 10 bases, with 16 bases left between them. The CDR3 region is CASSPSLGGPQYF. The CDR3 nucleotides read TGTGCCAGCAGTCCCTCCCTGGGCGGCCCGCAGTATTTT.

This clonotype has at least ten counts. The V gene is TRBV7-6, the J gene TRBJ1-4; possible D gene TRBD1, 5 bases. Trimming shortened V by 1 base and J by 6 bases, and 12 bases separated the two germline ends. Germline lookup yields CDR1 SGHVS and CDR2 FNYEAQ. There are 15 residues in the CDR3. In DNA, the CDR3 is TGTGCCAGCAGCTTAGTGTCAGGGAGTCATGAAAAACTGTTTTTT. Its translation: CASSLVSGSHEKLFF.

This chain joins TRBV5-1 and TRBJ2-1; 9 positions match TRBD2. The length of the CDR3 is 15 residues. Germline V gives CDR1 SGHRS, CDR2 YFSETQ. With 4 bases clipped from V and 7 bases from J, the junction kept 9 bases outside the gene matches. The CDR3 region has the DNA TGCGCCAGCAGCCCCGCGAGCGGGGGGTCGAATGAGCAGTTCTTC. Translating it yields CASSPASGGSNEQFF. The full variable domain, its missing parts supplied by reference TRBV5-1 and TRBJ2-1, is KAGVTQTPRYLIKTRGQQVTLSCSPISGHRSVSWYQQTPGQGLQFLFEYFSETQRNKGNFPGRFSGRQFSNSRSEMNVSTLELGDSALYLCASSPASGGSNEQFFGPGTRLTVL.

As concerns this clonotype: One junction end disagrees with the germline gene, perhaps due to a read error. The V gene is TRBV7-2, the J gene TRBJ2-3, with 10 bases aligning to TRBD1. The V gene's germline CDR1 is SGHTA and CDR2 FQGNSA. The CDR3 contains 15 residues. CDR3 sequence (DNA): TGTGCCAGCAGCTCGAGCGGGACAGGGGTAGATATGCAGTATTTT. As protein: CASSSSGTGVDMQYF. Drawing the rest from reference TRBV7-2 and TRBJ2-3, the complete variable domain is GAGVSQSPSNKVTEKGKDVELRCDPISGHTALYWYRQSLGQGLEFLIYFQGNSAPDKSGLPSDRFSAERTGGSVSTLTIQRTQQEDSAVYLCASSSSGTGVDMQYFGPGTRLTVL.

This clonotype was recorded many times. The V call is TRBV3-1, the J call TRBJ2-7; 7 bases align to TRBD2. Germline values: CDR1 LGHDT, CDR2 YNNKEL (reference sequence). There are 14 residues in the CDR3. After removal of 1 base from V and 5 bases from J, the junction contained 5 bases not matched to a gene. The CDR3 here is CASSQGGGSHEQYF. The CDR3 DNA reads TGTGCCAGCAGCCAAGGGGGGGGAAGCCACGAGCAGTACTTC.

The CDR3 protein is CASSPGLATDTQYF. The CDR3 DNA reads TGTGCCAGCAGCCCCGGACTAGCGACAGATACGCAGTATTTT. The J gene is TRBJ2-3, the V gene TRBV7-3; 9 bases map to TRBD2. Germline V gene lookup returns CDR1 SGHTA and CDR2 FQGTGA. The CDR3 sequence is 14 residues long. V shed 5 bases and J 3 bases; nucleotides not matched to a gene: 3.

The chain carries TRBV7-2 and TRBJ2-5, with D tentatively TRBD2 (6 bases). V was pared by 5 bases and J by 0 bases, with 13 bases between. The CDR3 covers 15 residues. Per germline, CDR1 SGHTA and CDR2 FQGNSA. As DNA, the CDR3 is TGTGCCAGCAGCGTTTCTAGCGCCAACCAAGAGACCCAGTACTTC. It yields the protein CASSVSSANQETQYF.

This clonotype was seen many times. The rearrangement links TRBV7-6 to TRBJ2-1; D unclear. Germline V lookup: CDR1 SGHVS, CDR2 FNYEAQ. CDR3 length: 15 amino acids. V was trimmed by 6 bases and J by 0 bases, leaving 12 bases between them. The CDR3 loop is CASSLDLSSYNEQFF. Written as DNA, the CDR3 is TGTGCCAGCAGTCTAGACTTGAGCTCCTACAATGAGCAGTTCTTC.

This clonotype came up many times. The chain combines TRBV7-2 with TRBJ2-7, with a tentative D call TRBD2 (6 bases). Trimming took off 5 bases at V and 6 bases at J, with 23 bases between the two ends. The CDR3 is 16 residues long. Per germline, CDR1 SGHTA and CDR2 FQGNSA. In nucleotides, the CDR3 is TGTGCCAGCAGCCTGCAATGGAGGGATTATGGATCCGAGCAGTACTTC. It yields the protein CASSLQWRDYGSEQYF.